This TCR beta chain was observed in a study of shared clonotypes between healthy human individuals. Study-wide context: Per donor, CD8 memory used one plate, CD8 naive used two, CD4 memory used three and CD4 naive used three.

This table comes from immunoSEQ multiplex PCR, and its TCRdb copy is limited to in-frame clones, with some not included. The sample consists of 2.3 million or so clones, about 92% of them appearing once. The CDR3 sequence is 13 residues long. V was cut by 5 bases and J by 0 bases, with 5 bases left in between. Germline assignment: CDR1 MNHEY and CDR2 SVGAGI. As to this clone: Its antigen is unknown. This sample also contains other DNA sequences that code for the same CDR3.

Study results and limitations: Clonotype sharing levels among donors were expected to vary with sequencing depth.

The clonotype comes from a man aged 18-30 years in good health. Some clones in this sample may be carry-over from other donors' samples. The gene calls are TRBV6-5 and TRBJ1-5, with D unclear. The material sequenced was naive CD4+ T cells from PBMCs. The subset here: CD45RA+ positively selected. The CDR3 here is CASSSSSNQPQHF. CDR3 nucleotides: TGTGCCAGCAGTAGCAGTAGCAATCAGCCCCAGCATTTT.